This entry concerns a single T cell receptor (beta chain). Its specificity is unknown. Genomic DNA served as template for TCR beta VDJ and CDR3 profiling. TCRdb called the reads again in MiXCR, with one record for every CDR3 protein. In the table there are some 160,000 distinct CDR3 sequences, roughly 43% of which are singletons. Sequenced patients had shown CD8+CD57+ cell expansion by flow cytometry. Patients uniformly had severe acquired aplastic anemia. This sample was taken from a study of CD8+CD57+ T cells in acquired aplastic anemia. Study overall: Sorted CD4+ and CD8+ cells yielded roughly 3.5 ug of DNA on average.

The study, taken as a whole, reports: Between patients and controls, approximately 29 CD8+ CDR3 sequences were found in common.

CDR3 size: 14 residues. The V gene's germline CDR1 is LNHDA and CDR2 SQIVND (reference sequence). Trimming took off 3 bases at V and 4 bases at J, with 12 bases between the two ends. The specimen sequenced was sorted CD4+, CD8+, or CD8+CD57+ T cells (not recorded which) from PBMCs. The clonotype comes from a human donor with aplastic anemia. The rearrangement uses TRBV19 and TRBJ1-2, with D perhaps TRBD1 (6 bases). The CDR3 DNA is TGTGCCAGTAGTATCCGCAGGGGTCCCTATGGCTACACCTTC. Translated: CASSIRRGPYGYTF.